The source of this T cell receptor (beta chain) is a study of blood T cell repertoires in COVID-19. Study-wide context: Samples came from the United States, Italy and Spain, spanning acute and convalescent COVID-19. T cells, B-cell-depleted T cells, or PBMCs supplied cDNA or gDNA.

Under the authors' procedure: The authors estimated nucleated cell counts from reference gene primer amplification. Here immunoSEQ multiplex PCR was the method, and the copy in TCRdb shows in-frame clones only, minus some. That table gives V, J and clone size, and the DNA gave D and trimming. This repertoire shows roughly 40,000 clones, about 88% found once; its top ten account for about 2.4%. The germline V gene encodes CDR1 MNHNY and CDR2 SVGAGI (reference sequence). V was pared by 0 bases and J by 0 bases, with 6 bases between. This CDR3 has 15 residues. Sequences were obtained from peripheral blood. The receptor's source is a human donor in a cohort sampled during active COVID-19. The V call is TRBV6-6, the J call TRBJ1-3; D gene ambiguous. CDR3 DNA: TGTGCCAGCAGTTACTCGTACAACTCTGGAAACACCATATATTTT. Protein: CASSYSYNSGNTIYF.